This TCR beta chain was observed in a study of metastatic and nonmetastatic thyroid tumors. The CDR3 extends over 13 amino acids. In germline, CDR1 is WNHNN, CDR2 SYGVQD (reference sequence). The V end was cut by 2 bases, the J end by 6 bases, with 11 bases between. None of the patients had undergone any treatment ahead of thyroid surgery. Using MiXCR, TCRdb reanalyzed the PCR reads. This repertoire shows around 20,000 clones, about 30% found once; its top ten account for roughly a tenth. The receptor was derived from a female donor with papillary thyroid cancer or a benign thyroid nodule (not recorded which). Some clones in this sample may be carry-over from other donors' samples. V and J are TRBV10-1 and TRBJ2-7, with D perhaps TRBD2 (5 bases). Sequenced sample: tumor tissue. CDR3 sequence (DNA): TGCGCCAGCAGTGAGGCTGGACTCGGCGAGCAGTACTTC. Translation: CASSEAGLGEQYF.